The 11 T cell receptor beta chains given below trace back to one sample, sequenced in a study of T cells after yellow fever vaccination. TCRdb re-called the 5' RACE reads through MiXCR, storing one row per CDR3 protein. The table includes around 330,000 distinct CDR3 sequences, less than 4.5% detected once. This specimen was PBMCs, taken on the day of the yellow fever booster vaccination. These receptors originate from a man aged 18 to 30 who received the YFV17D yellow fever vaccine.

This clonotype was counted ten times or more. The CDR3 region is CASSSDRWQFF. For the CDR3, the DNA is TGTGCCAGCAGCTCGGACCGGTGGCAGTTCTTC. The rearrangement joins TRBV7-9 to TRBJ2-1; no definite D call. Trimming left V 4 bases short and J 12 bases short, with 10 bases between. The CDR3 has 11 amino acids. In germline, CDR1 is SEHNR, CDR2 FQNEAQ (reference sequence).

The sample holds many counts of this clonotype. The chain's CDR3 is CASSYSGAHNTEAFF. In DNA, the CDR3 is TGTGCCAGCAGTTACTCGGGGGCGCATAACACTGAAGCTTTCTTT. The chain uses TRBV6-5 and TRBJ1-1, with TRBD1 as a possible D gene (6 bases). V was trimmed by 0 bases and J by 2 bases, leaving 10 bases between them. This CDR3 comprises 15 residues. Germline CDR1 is MNHEY and CDR2 is SVGAGI.

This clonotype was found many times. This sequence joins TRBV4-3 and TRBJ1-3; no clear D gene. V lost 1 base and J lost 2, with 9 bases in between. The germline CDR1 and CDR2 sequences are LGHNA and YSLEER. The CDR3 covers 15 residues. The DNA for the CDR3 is TGCGCCAGCAGCCAAGCGCGGACGGCTGGAAACACCATATATTTT. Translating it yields CASSQARTAGNTIYF.

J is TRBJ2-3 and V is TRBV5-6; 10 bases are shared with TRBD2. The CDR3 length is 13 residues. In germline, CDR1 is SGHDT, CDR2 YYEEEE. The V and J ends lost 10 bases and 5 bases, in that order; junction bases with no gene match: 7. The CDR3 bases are TGTGCCTCCAGCGGGGGGGGGAGAGATACGCAGTATTTT. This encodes CASSGGGRDTQYF. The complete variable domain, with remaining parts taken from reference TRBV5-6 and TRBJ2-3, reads DAGVTQSPTHLIKTRGQQVTLRCSPKSGHDTVSWYQQALGQGPQFIFQYYEEEERQRGNFPDRFSGHQFPNYSSELNVNALLLGDSALYLCASSGGGRDTQYFGPGTRLTVL.

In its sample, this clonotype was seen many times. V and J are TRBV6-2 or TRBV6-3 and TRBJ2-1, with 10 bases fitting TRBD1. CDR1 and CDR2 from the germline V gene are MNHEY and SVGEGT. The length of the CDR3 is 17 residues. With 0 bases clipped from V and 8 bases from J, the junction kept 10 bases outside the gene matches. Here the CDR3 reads CASSYSGTGVSGDEQFF. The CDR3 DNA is TGTGCCAGCAGTTACTCTGGGACAGGGGTATCAGGGGATGAGCAGTTCTTC.

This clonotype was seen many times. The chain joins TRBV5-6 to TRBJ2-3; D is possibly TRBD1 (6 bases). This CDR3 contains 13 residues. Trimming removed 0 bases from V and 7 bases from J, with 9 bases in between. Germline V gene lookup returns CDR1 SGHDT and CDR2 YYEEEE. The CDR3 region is CASSLDRVNTQYF. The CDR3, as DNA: TGTGCCAGCAGCTTGGACAGGGTTAATACGCAGTATTTT.

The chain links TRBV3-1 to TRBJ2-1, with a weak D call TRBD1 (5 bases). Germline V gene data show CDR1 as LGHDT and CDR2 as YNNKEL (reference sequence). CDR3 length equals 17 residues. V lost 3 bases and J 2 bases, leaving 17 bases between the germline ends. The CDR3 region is CASSQHRGIRTYNEQFF. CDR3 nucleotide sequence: TGTGCCAGCAGCCAGCATAGGGGCATTAGAACCTACAATGAGCAGTTCTTC.

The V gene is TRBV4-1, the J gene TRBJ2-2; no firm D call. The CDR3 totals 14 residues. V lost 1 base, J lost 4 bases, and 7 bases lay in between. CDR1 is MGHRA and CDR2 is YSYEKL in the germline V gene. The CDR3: CASSQVTRTGELFF. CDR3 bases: TGCGCCAGCAGCCAAGTTACACGCACCGGGGAGCTGTTTTTT.

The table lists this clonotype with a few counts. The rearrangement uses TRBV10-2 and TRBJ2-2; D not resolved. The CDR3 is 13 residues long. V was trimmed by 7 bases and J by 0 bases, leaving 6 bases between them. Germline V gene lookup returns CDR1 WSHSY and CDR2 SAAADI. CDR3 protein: CASTVTNTGELFF. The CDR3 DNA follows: TGCGCCAGCACGGTGACGAACACCGGGGAGCTGTTTTTT.

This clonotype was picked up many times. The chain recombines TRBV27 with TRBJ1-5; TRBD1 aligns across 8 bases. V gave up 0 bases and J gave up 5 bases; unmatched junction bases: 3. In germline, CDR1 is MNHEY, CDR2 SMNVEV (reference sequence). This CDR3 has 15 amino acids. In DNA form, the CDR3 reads TGTGCCAGCAGTTTATCGGCAGGGGGCGATCAGCCCCAGCATTTT. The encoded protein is CASSLSAGGDQPQHF.

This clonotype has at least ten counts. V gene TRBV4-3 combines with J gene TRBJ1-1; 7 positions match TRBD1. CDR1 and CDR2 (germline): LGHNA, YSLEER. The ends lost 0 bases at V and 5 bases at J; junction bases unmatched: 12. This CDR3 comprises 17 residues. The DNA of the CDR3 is TGCGCCAGCAGCCAAGAGATAGGCCAGACAGGGAGTACTGAAGCTTTCTTT. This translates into CASSQEIGQTGSTEAFF.